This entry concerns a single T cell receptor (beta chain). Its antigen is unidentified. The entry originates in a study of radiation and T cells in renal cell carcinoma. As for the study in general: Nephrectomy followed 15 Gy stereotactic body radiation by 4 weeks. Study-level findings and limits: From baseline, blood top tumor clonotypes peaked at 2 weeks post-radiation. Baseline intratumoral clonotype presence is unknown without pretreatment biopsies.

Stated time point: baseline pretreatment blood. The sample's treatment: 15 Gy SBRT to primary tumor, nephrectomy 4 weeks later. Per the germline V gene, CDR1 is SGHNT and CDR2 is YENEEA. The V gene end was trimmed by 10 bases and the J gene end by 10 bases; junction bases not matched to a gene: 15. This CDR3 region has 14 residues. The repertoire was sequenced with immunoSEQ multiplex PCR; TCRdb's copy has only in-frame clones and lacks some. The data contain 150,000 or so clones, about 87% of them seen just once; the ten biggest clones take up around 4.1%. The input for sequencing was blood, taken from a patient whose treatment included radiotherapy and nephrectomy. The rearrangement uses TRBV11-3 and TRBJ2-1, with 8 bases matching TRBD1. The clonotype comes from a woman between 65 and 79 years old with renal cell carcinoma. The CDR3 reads CATRGTGNSGEQFF. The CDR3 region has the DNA TGTGCCACCCGCGGGACAGGTAATTCTGGGGAGCAGTTCTTC.